This record concerns one T cell receptor beta chain sequence. The target antigen is unknown. This sample stems from a study of Graves' ophthalmopathy and Graves' hyperthyroidism. Study-wide results and limits: Sensitivity reached 85% to 90% and specificity over 65% for a 13-signature model separating ophthalmopathy from stable hyperthyroidism.

The germline V gene has CDR1 MRHNA and CDR2 SNTAGT. The CDR3 is made up of 15 amino acids. Trimming at V came to 6 bases and at J to 5 bases, leaving 9 bases not matched to a gene. Amplification from RNA transcripts yielded the TCR beta CDR3 regions. HTBI-primed first-round RT-PCR preceded second-round multiplex PCR. TCRdb reanalysed the multiplex PCR reads using MiXCR and keeps one entry per CDR3 protein. The repertoire holds about 380,000 distinct CDR3 sequences, with 15% as singletons. Certain patients, namely those with other autoimmune diseases, uncontrolled infections, pregnancy or lactation, were excluded.

The gene calls are TRBV6-4 and TRBJ2-5; 10 bases align to TRBD1. The TCR originated in a young woman with stable Graves' hyperthyroidism. The sequencing sample was made of peripheral blood. The CDR3 loop reads CASSRDRGRGETQYF. The CDR3 bases are TGTGCCAGCAGCCGGGACAGGGGACGGGGTGAGACCCAGTACTTC.